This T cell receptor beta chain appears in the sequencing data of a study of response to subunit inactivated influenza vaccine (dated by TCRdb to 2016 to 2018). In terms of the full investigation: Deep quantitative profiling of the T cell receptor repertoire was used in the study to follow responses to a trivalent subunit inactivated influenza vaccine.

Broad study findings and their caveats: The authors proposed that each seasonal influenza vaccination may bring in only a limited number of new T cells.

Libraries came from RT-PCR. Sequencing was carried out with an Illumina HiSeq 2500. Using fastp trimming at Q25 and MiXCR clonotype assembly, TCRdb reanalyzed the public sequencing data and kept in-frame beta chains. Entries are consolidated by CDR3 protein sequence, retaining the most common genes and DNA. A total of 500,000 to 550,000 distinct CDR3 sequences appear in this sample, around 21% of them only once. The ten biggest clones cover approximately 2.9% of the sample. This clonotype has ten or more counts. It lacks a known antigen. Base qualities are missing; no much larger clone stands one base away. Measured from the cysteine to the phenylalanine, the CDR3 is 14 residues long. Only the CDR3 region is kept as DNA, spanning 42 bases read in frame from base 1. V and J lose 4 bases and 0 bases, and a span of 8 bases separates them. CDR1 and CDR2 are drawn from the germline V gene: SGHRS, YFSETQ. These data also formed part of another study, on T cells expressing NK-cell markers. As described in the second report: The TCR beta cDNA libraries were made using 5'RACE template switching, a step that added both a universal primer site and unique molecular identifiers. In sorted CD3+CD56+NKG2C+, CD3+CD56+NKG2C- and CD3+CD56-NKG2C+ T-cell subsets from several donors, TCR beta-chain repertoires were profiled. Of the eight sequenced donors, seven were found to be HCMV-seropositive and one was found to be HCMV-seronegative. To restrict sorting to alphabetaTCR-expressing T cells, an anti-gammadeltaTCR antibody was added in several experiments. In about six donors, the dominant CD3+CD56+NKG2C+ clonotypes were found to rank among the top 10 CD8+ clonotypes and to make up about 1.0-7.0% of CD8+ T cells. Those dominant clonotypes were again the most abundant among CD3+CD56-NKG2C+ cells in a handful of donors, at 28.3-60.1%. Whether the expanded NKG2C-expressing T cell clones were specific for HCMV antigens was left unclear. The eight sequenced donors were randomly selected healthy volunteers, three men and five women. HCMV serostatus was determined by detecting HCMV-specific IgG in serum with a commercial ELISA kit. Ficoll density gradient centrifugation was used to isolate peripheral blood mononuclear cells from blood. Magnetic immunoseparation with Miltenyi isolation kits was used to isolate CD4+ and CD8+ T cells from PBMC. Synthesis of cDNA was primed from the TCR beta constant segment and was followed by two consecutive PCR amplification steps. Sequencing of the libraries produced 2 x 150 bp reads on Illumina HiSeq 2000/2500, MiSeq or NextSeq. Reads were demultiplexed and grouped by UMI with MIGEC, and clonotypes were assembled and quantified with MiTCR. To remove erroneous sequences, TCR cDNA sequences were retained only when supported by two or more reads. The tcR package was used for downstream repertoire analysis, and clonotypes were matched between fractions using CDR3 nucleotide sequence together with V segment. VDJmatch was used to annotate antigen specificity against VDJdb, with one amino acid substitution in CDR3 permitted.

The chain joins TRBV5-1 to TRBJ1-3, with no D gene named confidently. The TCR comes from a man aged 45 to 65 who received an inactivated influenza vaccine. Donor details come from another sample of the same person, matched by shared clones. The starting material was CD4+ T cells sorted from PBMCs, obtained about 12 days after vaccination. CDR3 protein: CASSPDTSGNTIYF. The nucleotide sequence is TGCGCCAGCAGCCCTGACACCTCTGGAAACACCATATATTTT. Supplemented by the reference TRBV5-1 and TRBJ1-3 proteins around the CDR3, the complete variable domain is KAGVTQTPRYLIKTRGQQVTLSCSPISGHRSVSWYQQTPGQGLQFLFEYFSETQRNKGNFPGRFSGRQFSNSRSEMNVSTLELGDSALYLCASSPDTSGNTIYFGEGSWLTVV.